Each of the 24 T cell receptor beta chains below was sequenced from the same sample in a study of cytomegalovirus exposure and HLA in healthy donors. The study ran its PCR with 60 Vbeta and 13 Jbeta primers. Generated by immunoSEQ multiplex PCR, the TCRdb table keeps only in-frame clones and is missing some. Of 130,000 or so clones listed, 80% to 85% are singletons. The sequenced sample was PBMCs. These receptors originate from a woman aged 45-65 years in good health and CMV-seropositive.

This chain connects TRBV19 to TRBJ2-2; TRBD1 aligns across 11 bases. This CDR3 has 14 amino acids. Germline CDR1 and CDR2: LNHDA and SQIVND (reference sequence). The ends lost 4 bases at V and 6 bases at J; junction bases unmatched: 1. The CDR3 DNA sequence: TGTGCCAGTAGTAGGGGACAGGGGGCCGGGGAGCTGTTTTTT. Protein: CASSRGQGAGELFF.

The chain recombines TRBV4-3 with TRBJ1-2; 7 nucleotides agree with TRBD1. The length of the CDR3 is 17 residues. After removal of 2 bases from V and 5 bases from J, the junction contained 14 bases not matched to a gene. Germline V CDR1 and CDR2: LGHNA, YSLEER. CDR3 nucleotide sequence: TGCGCCAGCAGCCAATTACCCACTTCTGAGGGGGCTTATGGCTACACCTTC. It yields the protein CASSQLPTSEGAYGYTF.

The chain is built from TRBV7-2 and TRBJ2-6, with D tentatively TRBD2 (5 bases). CDR1 and CDR2 from the germline V gene are SGHTA and FQGNSA. There are 17 residues in the CDR3. V was pared by 0 bases and J by 0 bases, with 9 bases between. Here the CDR3 reads CASSLAGGGSGANVLTF. In DNA form, the CDR3 reads TGTGCCAGCAGCTTAGCAGGCGGAGGCTCTGGGGCCAACGTCCTGACTTTC.

The chain recombines TRBV5-4 with TRBJ1-1, with 8 bases that match TRBD1. The CDR3 is 14 residues long. J lost 5 bases, V lost 1 base, and 4 bases had no gene match. CDR1 SGHNT and CDR2 YYREEE come from the germline V gene (reference sequence). CDR3 nucleotide sequence: TGTGCCAGCAGCTTGCAGGGGGCGAGAACTGAAGCTTTCTTT. The encoded protein is CASSLQGARTEAFF.

This CDR3 is CASSPTRQGYNEQFF. DNA for the CDR3: TGTGCCAGCAGCCCCACCCGACAGGGGTACAATGAGCAGTTCTTC. The V and J genes are TRBV28 and TRBJ2-1, with 8 bases aligning to TRBD1. The CDR3 extends over 15 amino acids. The V gene's germline CDR1 is MDHEN and CDR2 SYDVKM. After removal of 6 bases from V and 4 bases from J, the junction contained 8 bases not matched to a gene.

The chain links TRBV11-2 to TRBJ1-3; TRBD1 might be the D (5 bases). The V end lost 3 bases, the J end lost 0 bases, and 6 bases lay between the germline ends. The CDR3 covers 14 residues. Germline CDR1 reads SGHAT; CDR2 reads FQNNGV. CDR3 in amino acids: CASSFGGSGNTIYF. The CDR3 DNA reads as TGTGCCAGCAGCTTCGGGGGCTCTGGAAACACCATATATTTT. The whole variable domain, remainder taken from reference TRBV11-2 and TRBJ1-3, is EAGVAQSPRYKIIEKRQSVAFWCNPISGHATLYWYQQILGQGPKLLIQFQNNGVVDDSQLPKDRFSAERLKGVDSTLKIQPAKLEDSAVYLCASSFGGSGNTIYFGEGSWLTVV.

This sequence joins TRBV7-2 and TRBJ1-2; possibly TRBD1 for D (6 bases). V lost 2 bases and J 8 bases, leaving 15 bases between the germline ends. The CDR3 loop spans 14 amino acids. Looked up from germline, CDR1 is SGHTA and CDR2 is FQGNSA. CDR3 coding DNA: TGTGCCAGCAGCTTATCGACAGGCACAGGGGGCTACACCTTC. It is translated as CASSLSTGTGGYTF.

This clone showed up just once. J is TRBJ2-5 and V is TRBV7-9, with a tentative D call TRBD1 (5 bases). The germline CDR1 and CDR2 sequences are SEHNR and FQNEAQ (reference sequence). The CDR3 consists of 16 residues. The V gene lost 3 bases and the J gene lost 5 bases, with 19 bases spanning the gap. The CDR3 sequence is CASSFGTVGRWETQYF. The CDR3 DNA follows: TGTGCCAGCAGCTTCGGTACAGTGGGGCGTTGGGAGACCCAGTACTTC.

The chain couples TRBV4-1 to TRBJ2-1; D ambiguous. The CDR3 is 15 amino acids. The V and J ends lost 1 base and 9 bases respectively, with 16 bases between them. Germline V CDR1 and CDR2: MGHRA, YSYEKL. The CDR3 DNA reads TGCGCCAGCAGCCAAGTTAACGCGGAAGTGGCTGAGCAGTTCTTC. This sequence encodes CASSQVNAEVAEQFF.

This clone was counted between two and nine times. Different DNA sequences within this sample yield the same CDR3. The CDR3 DNA reads as TGTGCCAGTAGTAGGGGACAGGGGGTGAGCAATGAGCAGTTCTTC. Its translation: CASSRGQGVSNEQFF. This sequence joins TRBV19 and TRBJ2-1, with 11 positions matching TRBD1. V shed 4 bases, J shed 6 bases, and the junction held 5 bases outside the gene matches. The germline V gene encodes CDR1 LNHDA and CDR2 SQIVND (reference sequence). This CDR3 comprises 15 residues.

The chain couples TRBV11-1 to TRBJ1-1; tentative D call: TRBD1 (5 bases). This CDR3 contains 14 residues. Trimming removed 5 bases at V and 4 bases at J, with 14 bases between. The germline V gene encodes CDR1 SGHAT and CDR2 FQDESV (reference sequence). The CDR3 here is CASSPQGSGTEAFF. The CDR3 bases are TGTGCCAGCAGCCCCCAGGGTTCGGGCACTGAAGCTTTCTTT.

The CDR3 coding sequence is TGTGCCAGCAGCTATTTAGCGGGAGAACATGAGCAGTTCTTC. Translated, it gives CASSYLAGEHEQFF. The genes are TRBV11-1 and TRBJ2-1, with 9 bases fitting TRBD2. V dropped 4 bases and J dropped 8; count of bases not matched to a gene: 6. The CDR3 runs to 14 residues. CDR1 and CDR2 from the germline V gene are SGHAT and FQDESV (reference sequence). Filled out from reference TRBV11-1 and TRBJ2-1, the complete variable domain reads EAEVAQSPRYKITEKSQAVAFWCDPISGHATLYWYRQILGQGPELLVQFQDESVVDDSQLPKDRFSAERLKGVDSTLKIQPAELGDSAMYLCASSYLAGEHEQFFGPGTRLTVL.

The chain carries TRBV30 and TRBJ1-1; tentative D call: TRBD1 (5 bases). CDR1 is GTSNPN, CDR2 SVGIG, per germline (reference sequence). With 2 bases removed from V and 1 base from J, the gap between germline ends came to 8 bases. This CDR3 contains 13 residues. CDR3 amino acids: CAWSRQTNTEAFF. CDR3 nucleotides: TGTGCCTGGAGTCGACAGACGAACACTGAAGCTTTCTTT.

V and J are TRBV7-3 and TRBJ1-5; a weak D match, TRBD1 (5 bases). V lost 5 bases to trimming and J lost 6 bases, with 17 bases between them. CDR3 length: 15 residues. CDR1 is SGHTA and CDR2 is FQGTGA in the germline V gene. The CDR3 coding sequence is TGTGCCAGCAGCCTCACGGGGGATGGTAGTCAGCCCCAGCATTTT. Translation: CASSLTGDGSQPQHF.

The chain joins TRBV28 to TRBJ2-5; D uncertain. V lost 5 bases to trimming and J lost 4 bases, with 8 bases between them. The germline V gene encodes CDR1 MDHEN and CDR2 SYDVKM. The CDR3 covers 12 residues. CDR3 DNA: TGTGCCAGCAGTGAGTCTGGAGAGACCCAGTACTTC. It encodes CASSESGETQYF.

J is TRBJ1-2 and V is TRBV6-1, with 12 positions matching TRBD1. J gave up 11 bases and V 6 bases, and 7 bases lay outside the gene matches. Germline V gene data show CDR1 as MNHNS and CDR2 as SASEGT. CDR3 size: 13 residues. CDR3 in amino acids: CASRLGTGGPYTF. As DNA, the CDR3 is TGTGCCAGCAGGTTAGGGACAGGGGGCCCATACACCTTC.

The chain carries TRBV28 and TRBJ2-7; 14 nucleotides match TRBD2. Germline lookup yields CDR1 MDHEN and CDR2 SYDVKM. V shed 4 bases, J shed 4 bases, and the junction held 9 bases outside the gene matches. This CDR3 has 17 residues. The CDR3 nucleotides are TGTGCCAGCAGTTGGACTAGCGGGAGGCCCCGCCCTTACGAGCAGTACTTC. It yields the protein CASSWTSGRPRPYEQYF.

The genes are TRBV9 and TRBJ2-1; D is possibly TRBD1 (6 bases). Germline V gene data show CDR1 as SGDLS and CDR2 as YYNGEE. There are 15 residues in the CDR3. With 3 bases removed from V and 2 bases from J, the gap between germline ends came to 12 bases. The chain's CDR3 is CASSDRVVPYNEQFF. Here the CDR3 DNA reads TGTGCCAGCAGCGACAGGGTCGTACCCTACAATGAGCAGTTCTTC.

This sequence joins TRBV18 and TRBJ2-5; 10 bases are a match to TRBD1. Per the germline V gene, CDR1 is KGHSH and CDR2 is LQKENI. The CDR3 is 15 amino acids. V was pared by 2 bases and J by 6 bases, with 6 bases of the junction left unmatched. Here the CDR3 DNA reads TGTGCCAGCTCACCAGAAAACGACAGGGGGCAGACCCAGTACTTC. This sequence encodes CASSPENDRGQTQYF.

J is TRBJ1-5 and V is TRBV16, with 8 bases fitting TRBD1. J was trimmed by 1 base and V by 4 bases; bases with no gene match: 6. This CDR3 contains 16 residues. Germline CDR1 is KGHSY and CDR2 is FQNENV. Written as DNA, the CDR3 is TGTGCCAGCAGCCCCTTCGACAGGGGCAGCAATCAGCCCCAGCATTTT. This translates into CASSPFDRGSNQPQHF. The full variable domain, with the rest looked up from reference TRBV16 and TRBJ1-5, is GEEVAQTPKHLVRGEGQKAKLYCAPIKGHSYVFWYQQVLKNEFKFLISFQNENVFDETGMPKERFSAKCLPNSPCSLEIQATKLEDSAVYFCASSPFDRGSNQPQHFGDGTRLSIL.

The chain combines TRBV28 with TRBJ1-1; 7 bases line up with TRBD1. Germline V gives CDR1 MDHEN, CDR2 SYDVKM. V lost 5 bases and J lost 0; bases outside the gene matches: 6. The length of the CDR3 is 15 residues. CDR3 DNA sequence: TGTGCCAGCAGTGCACCGGGACAGCTGAACACTGAAGCTTTCTTT. Translated: CASSAPGQLNTEAFF.

The rearrangement joins TRBV18 to TRBJ1-3, with TRBD1 matching over 11 bases. The CDR3 covers 17 residues. The J segment lost 2 bases and the V segment lost 3 bases, leaving 6 bases of the junction unmatched. Germline V gene sequence: CDR1 KGHSH, CDR2 LQKENI. The CDR3 DNA reads as TGTGCCAGCTCACCGGTAGGACAGGGGGCGGCTGGAAACACCATATATTTT. This gives the protein CASSPVGQGAAGNTIYF. Filled out from reference TRBV18 and TRBJ1-3, the complete variable domain reads NAGVMQNPRHLVRRRGQEARLRCSPMKGHSHVYWYRQLPEEGLKFMVYLQKENIIDESGMPKERFSAEFPKEGPSILRIQQVVRGDSAAYFCASSPVGQGAAGNTIYFGEGSWLTVV.

Details on this clone: Other DNA sequences from this sample encode an identical CDR3 as well. The chain uses TRBV7-2 and TRBJ2-3, with D uncertain. The CDR3 is 13 amino acids. Trimming stripped 5 bases from V and 2 bases from J, with 8 bases between. CDR1 and CDR2 from the germline V gene are SGHTA and FQGNSA. The DNA for the CDR3 is TGTGCCAGCAGCACCCGGGTCACAGATACGCAGTATTTT. Protein sequence: CASSTRVTDTQYF.

This clone was observed a handful of times. This chain uses TRBV19 with TRBJ2-3; 7 bases map to TRBD2. The CDR3 runs 17 residues. Trimming cost V 6 bases and J 2 bases; bases outside gene matches: 14. The germline V gene has CDR1 LNHDA and CDR2 SQIVND (reference sequence). The chain's CDR3 is CASRGFNSLAATDTQYF. CDR3 nucleotide sequence: TGTGCCAGTAGAGGGTTCAACTCTCTAGCGGCCACAGATACGCAGTATTTT.